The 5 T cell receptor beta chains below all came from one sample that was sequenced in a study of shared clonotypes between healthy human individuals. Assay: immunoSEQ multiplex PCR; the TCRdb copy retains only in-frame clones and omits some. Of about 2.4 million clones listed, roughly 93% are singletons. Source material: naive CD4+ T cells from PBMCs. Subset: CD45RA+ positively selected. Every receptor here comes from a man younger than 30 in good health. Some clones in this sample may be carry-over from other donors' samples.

Written as DNA, the CDR3 is TGCAGCGTTGAAGGGGGGAGCGGGAGGGCCACAGATACGCAGTATTTT. Translation: CSVEGGSGRATDTQYF. The rearrangement uses TRBV29-1 and TRBJ2-3; 10 bases line up with TRBD2. Per germline, CDR1 SQVTM and CDR2 ANQGSEA. CDR3 length: 16 residues. V lost 1 base and J lost 2; bases outside the gene matches: 6.

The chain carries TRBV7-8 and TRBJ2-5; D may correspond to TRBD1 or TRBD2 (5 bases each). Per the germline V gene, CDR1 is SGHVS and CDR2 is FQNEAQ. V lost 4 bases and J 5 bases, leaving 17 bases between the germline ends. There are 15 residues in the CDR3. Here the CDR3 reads CASSSDNGILETQYF. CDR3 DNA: TGTGCCAGCAGCTCGGACAACGGGATATTGGAGACCCAGTACTTC.

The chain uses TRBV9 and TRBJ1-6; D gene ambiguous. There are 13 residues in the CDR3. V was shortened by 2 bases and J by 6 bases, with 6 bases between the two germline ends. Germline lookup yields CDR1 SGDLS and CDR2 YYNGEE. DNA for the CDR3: TGTGCCAGCAGCGTGTTGTCTAATTCACCCCTCCACTTT. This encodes CASSVLSNSPLHF.

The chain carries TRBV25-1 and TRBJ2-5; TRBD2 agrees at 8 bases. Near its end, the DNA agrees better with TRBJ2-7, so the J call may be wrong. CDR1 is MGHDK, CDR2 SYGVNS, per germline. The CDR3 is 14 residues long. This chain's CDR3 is CASSDRAGGHEQYF. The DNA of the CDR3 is TGTGCCAGCAGTGACCGGGCGGGGGGCCACGAGCAGTACTTC.

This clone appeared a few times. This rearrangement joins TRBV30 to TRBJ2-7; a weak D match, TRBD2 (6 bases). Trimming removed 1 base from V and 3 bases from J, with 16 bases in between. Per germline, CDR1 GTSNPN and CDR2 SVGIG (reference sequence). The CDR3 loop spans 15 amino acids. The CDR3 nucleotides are TGTGCCTGGAGTGGGGGCTCCGGGACTTACTACGAGCAGTACTTC. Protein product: CAWSGGSGTYYEQYF.